Sequencing of this TCR beta chain was carried out in a study of OX40 agonist ivuxolimab in advanced cancers. Using immunoSEQ multiplex PCR, the repertoire was profiled, and TCRdb retains in-frame clones only, with some absent. The sample comprises tens of thousands of clones, around 90% of which are singletons, and around 25% rests with the top ten. The TCR was taken from an adult with an advanced solid tumor such as melanoma, head and neck, liver or kidney cancer. The sample consisted of CD4+ or CD8+ T cells sorted from blood, taken in a trial of the OX40 agonist ivuxolimab.

The CDR3 DNA reads as TGTGCCAGCAGCGGGGACTACAATACCTACGAGCAGTACTTC. Its protein product is CASSGDYNTYEQYF. The chain recombines TRBV5-5 with TRBJ2-7; TRBD2 matches 7 bases. The germline V gene encodes CDR1 SGHKS and CDR2 YYEKEE (reference sequence). J lost 2 bases, V lost 4 bases, and 6 bases had no gene match. The CDR3 extends over 14 amino acids.